This is a list of T cell receptor beta chains from one sample in a study of blood T cell repertoires in COVID-19. The table came from immunoSEQ multiplex PCR; TCRdb's copy has only in-frame clones and leaves some out. The table includes roughly 110,000 clones, around 92% detected once. Sequencing was performed on peripheral blood. The receptors come from a man aged 35 to 55 with active or convalescent COVID-19. Each CDR3 is given with its conserved first and last residue. The D gene is left open where the match is weak.

j_call: TRBJ2-3; v_call: TRBV6-4; d_call: TRBD2; cdr3_aa: CASSDEAGGGSSTDTQYF
j_call: TRBJ1-3; v_call: TRBV2; d_call: .; cdr3_aa: CASSEAGGPGNTIYF
j_call: TRBJ2-1; v_call: TRBV30; d_call: .; cdr3_aa: CAWSRGTSYNEQFF
j_call: TRBJ2-3; v_call: TRBV6-5; d_call: TRBD2; cdr3_aa: CASSYLAGGADTQYF
j_call: TRBJ2-7; v_call: TRBV27; d_call: TRBD2; cdr3_aa: CASSLSSGLSYEQYF
j_call: TRBJ2-7; v_call: TRBV7-2; d_call: TRBD2; cdr3_aa: CASSLDRLAGGEQYF
j_call: TRBJ1-2; v_call: TRBV5-6; d_call: TRBD1; cdr3_aa: CASSLITGGAGRGYTF
j_call: TRBJ1-1; v_call: TRBV10-3; d_call: .; cdr3_aa: CAVRSQGQHTEAFF
j_call: TRBJ1-2; v_call: TRBV10-3; d_call: .; cdr3_aa: CAISPDYGYTF
j_call: TRBJ2-1; v_call: TRBV19; d_call: .; cdr3_aa: CASAVLGATDNEQFF
j_call: TRBJ2-7; v_call: TRBV19; d_call: TRBD1; cdr3_aa: CASRVGQDSYEQYF
j_call: TRBJ2-7; v_call: TRBV18; d_call: TRBD2; cdr3_aa: CASSPGTSGSYEQYF
j_call: TRBJ1-1; v_call: TRBV5-1; d_call: .; cdr3_aa: CATTSGMLNTEAFF
j_call: TRBJ1-2; v_call: TRBV18; d_call: TRBD1; cdr3_aa: CASSPGTGGNYGYTF
j_call: TRBJ1-2; v_call: TRBV28; d_call: .; cdr3_aa: CASSKQHDGYTF
j_call: TRBJ2-3; v_call: TRBV10-3; d_call: TRBD1; cdr3_aa: CAISESRTGLGDTQYF
j_call: TRBJ1-1; v_call: TRBV3-1/TRBV3-2; d_call: .; cdr3_aa: CASRDPGGLNTEAFF